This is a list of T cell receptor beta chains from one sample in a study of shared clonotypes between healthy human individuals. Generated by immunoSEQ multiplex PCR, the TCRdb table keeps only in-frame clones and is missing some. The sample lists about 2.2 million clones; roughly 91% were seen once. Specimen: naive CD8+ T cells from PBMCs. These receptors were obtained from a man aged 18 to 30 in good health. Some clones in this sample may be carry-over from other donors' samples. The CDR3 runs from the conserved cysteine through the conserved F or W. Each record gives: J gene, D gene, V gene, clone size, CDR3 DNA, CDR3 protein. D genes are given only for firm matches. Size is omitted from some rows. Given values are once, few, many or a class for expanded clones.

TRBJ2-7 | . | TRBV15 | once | TGTGCCACCAGAGGCGGAAGGGGGTCTCGGTACGAGCAGTACTTC | CATRGGRGSRYEQYF
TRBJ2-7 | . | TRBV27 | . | TGTGCCAGCGGGGCCGGCGAGCAGTACTTC | CASGAGEQYF
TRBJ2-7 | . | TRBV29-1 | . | TGCAGCGTCCGGGACGCCTACGAGCAGTACTTC | CSVRDAYEQYF
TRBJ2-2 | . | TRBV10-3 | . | TGTGCCATCAGTGACAATCCCGGGGAGCTGTTTTTT | CAISDNPGELFF
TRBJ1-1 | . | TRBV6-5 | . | TGTGCCAGCAGTTACTCGAGGGCGGCGAACACTGAAGCTTTCTTT | CASSYSRAANTEAFF
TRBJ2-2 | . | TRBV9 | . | TGTGCCAGCAGGGCGAAAGGGGGTCGGGAGCTGTTTTTT | CASRAKGGRELFF
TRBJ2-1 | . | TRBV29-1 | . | TGCAGCGTTGAGGTCCATTACAATGAGCAGTTCTTC | CSVEVHYNEQFF
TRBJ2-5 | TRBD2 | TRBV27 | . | TGTGCCAGCAGTTCCGGGACTAGCGTGGGACGAGAGACCCAGTACTTC | CASSSGTSVGRETQYF
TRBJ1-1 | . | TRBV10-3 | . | TGTGCCATCAGTGAGTCACAGAAGAACACTGAAGCTTTCTTT | CAISESQKNTEAFF
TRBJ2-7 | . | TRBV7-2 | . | TGTGCCAGCAGCTTACTCGGTCCGGGCGAGCAGTACTTC | CASSLLGPGEQYF
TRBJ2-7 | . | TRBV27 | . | TGTGCCAGCAGGGTAGGGGGATCCGTCGACGAGCAGTACTTC | CASRVGGSVDEQYF
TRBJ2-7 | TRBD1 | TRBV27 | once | TGTGCCAGCAGTTTCCAGGGGGTCTACGAGCAGTACTTC | CASSFQGVYEQYF
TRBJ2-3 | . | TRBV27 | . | TGTGCCAGCAGTTTATCTTCCTACGGGACAACAGATACGCAGTATTTT | CASSLSSYGTTDTQYF
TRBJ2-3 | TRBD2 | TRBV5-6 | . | TGTGCCAGCAGCCTCCTAGCGGGAGCAGATACGCAGTATTTT | CASSLLAGADTQYF
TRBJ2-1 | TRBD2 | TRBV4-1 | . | TGCGCCAGCAGCCAGGGACTAGCGGGAGAATATGAGCAGTTCTTC | CASSQGLAGEYEQFF
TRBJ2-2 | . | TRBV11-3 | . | TGTGCCAGCAGCTTAGGATGGGGGGATCACGGGGAGCTGTTTTTT | CASSLGWGDHGELFF
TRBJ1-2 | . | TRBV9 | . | TGTGCCAGCAGCGTATCAGGAGGGAGGCATGGCTACACCTTC | CASSVSGGRHGYTF